The 13 T cell receptor beta chains reported below all come from one sample, sequenced in a study of vaccination effects on CD4 cells after COVID-19. No antigen has been identified for these receptors. Method: immunoSEQ multiplex PCR; TCRdb's copy keeps in-frame clones and lacks some. The sample gives 40,000 or so clones, 65% to 80% of which show up once; roughly a tenth is in the top ten. Isolating CD4+ T cells followed 9 to 10 days of culture. Participants got two doses of BNT162b2 or mRNA-1273 vaccine. The sample in question was CD4+ T cells from PBMCs cultured without peptide, obtained after COVID-19 vaccination. These receptors all stem from a human donor who received a COVID-19 vaccine.

This clone occurred a few times. The chain has TRBV5-1 and TRBJ1-1, with 7 bases matching TRBD1. In germline, CDR1 is SGHRS, CDR2 YFSETQ. The CDR3 contains 14 residues. The junction had 6 bases not matched to a gene; V was cut back by 6 bases and J by 1 base. The CDR3 sequence is CASTPGQQNTEAFF. In nucleotides, the CDR3 is TGCGCCAGCACCCCGGGACAGCAGAACACTGAAGCTTTCTTT.

In this sample, this clone turned up once. V and J are TRBV10-3 and TRBJ2-7; 8 bases fit TRBD2. Germline CDR1 and CDR2: ENHRY and SYGVKD. Trimming cost V 8 bases and J 3 bases; bases outside gene matches: 6. The CDR3 runs 13 residues. This CDR3 reads CAIWGTSIYEQYF. In nucleotides, the CDR3 is TGTGCCATCTGGGGGACTAGTATCTACGAGCAGTACTTC.

This clone was picked up a small number of times. The genes are TRBV10-1 and TRBJ1-5; 7 positions match TRBD1. Germline V lookup: CDR1 WNHNN, CDR2 SYGVQD (reference sequence). This CDR3 region has 13 residues. Trimming took 4 bases from V and 7 from J; bases not matched to a gene: 4. The DNA of the CDR3 is TGCGCCAGCAGTGGACAGGGCGGGCAGCCCCAGCATTTT. Amino acid sequence: CASSGQGGQPQHF.

The V and J genes are TRBV5-1 and TRBJ2-2, with TRBD2 matching 9 bases. J lost 6 bases, V lost 4 bases, and 10 bases had no gene match. There are 16 residues in the CDR3. CDR1 is SGHRS, CDR2 YFSETQ, per germline. Here the CDR3 DNA reads TGCGCCAGCAGCCCCCTAGAGACTAGCGGCTCCGGGGAGCTGTTTTTT. It codes for CASSPLETSGSGELFF.

The V gene is TRBV7-9, the J gene TRBJ2-1; no clear D. There are 14 residues in the CDR3. Germline V gene sequence: CDR1 SEHNR, CDR2 FQNEAQ (reference sequence). V was shortened by 9 bases and J by 4 bases, with 16 bases between the two germline ends. CDR3 sequence: CARKIGPLYNEQFF. The CDR3 coding sequence is TGTGCCAGAAAAATAGGGCCCTTATACAATGAGCAGTTCTTC.

V and J are TRBV25-1 and TRBJ1-4; D gene uncertain. Germline V lookup: CDR1 MGHDK, CDR2 SYGVNS. The V gene lost 5 bases and the J gene lost 0 bases, with 16 bases spanning the gap. The CDR3 spans 17 residues. The CDR3 region has the DNA TGTGCCAGCAGTTCACCGACTTTACAGTCAACTAATGAAAAACTGTTTTTT. Translating gives CASSSPTLQSTNEKLFF.

This clone occurred a few times. This rearrangement joins TRBV2 to TRBJ1-2; TRBD1 is a possible D gene (5 bases). The V end lost 2 bases, the J end lost 7 bases, and 14 bases lay between the germline ends. Looked up from germline, CDR1 is SNHLY and CDR2 is FYNNEI. There are 14 residues in the CDR3. This chain's CDR3 is CASSESGRVGGYTF. In nucleotides, the CDR3 is TGTGCCAGCAGTGAATCAGGGAGGGTAGGTGGCTACACCTTC.

The CDR3: CASKQGQTYGYTF. CDR3 coding DNA: TGTGCCAGCAAACAAGGACAGACCTATGGCTACACCTTC. The chain combines TRBV2 with TRBJ1-2; possible D gene TRBD1, 6 bases. Between the trimmed V and J ends, which lost 7 bases and 4 bases, there was a span of 13 bases. The CDR3 covers 13 residues. The germline V gene has CDR1 SNHLY and CDR2 FYNNEI.

This chain connects TRBV24-1 to TRBJ2-3, with D possibly being TRBD2 (5 bases). V shed 3 bases and J shed 5 bases, with 20 bases lying between them. Germline V gives CDR1 KGHDR, CDR2 SFDVKD. The CDR3 loop spans 17 amino acids. The DNA of the CDR3 is TGTGCCACCAGTGATCTCCGGGCCTCCATGAGCGGAGATACGCAGTATTTT. This sequence encodes CATSDLRASMSGDTQYF.

This sequence joins TRBV5-5 and TRBJ1-1, with D hard to call. The CDR3 is 12 residues long. The ends were cut back, 2 bases at V and 10 bases at J, with 12 bases in the middle. CDR1 and CDR2 from the germline V gene are SGHKS and YYEKEE (reference sequence). CDR3 in amino acids: CASSLMDGPAFF. The CDR3 nucleotides are TGTGCCAGCAGCTTAATGGATGGACCAGCTTTCTTT.

This chain links TRBV29-1 with TRBJ2-2; perhaps TRBD1 as D (5 bases). V lost 4 bases and J 0 bases, leaving 9 bases between the germline ends. The CDR3 covers 14 residues. Germline loops: CDR1 SQVTM, CDR2 ANQGSEA. The CDR3 region has the DNA TGCAGCGTTGGCAGGGATCCGAACACCGGGGAGCTGTTTTTT. Amino acid sequence: CSVGRDPNTGELFF.

CDR3 region: CASSQGGTGPTGELFF. The CDR3 DNA reads as TGTGCCAGCAGCCAGGGTGGGACAGGGCCTACCGGGGAGCTGTTTTTT. The V gene is TRBV11-3, the J gene TRBJ2-2; TRBD1 matches 9 bases. Germline trimming cut 5 bases from V and 5 bases from J; bases unmatched to any gene: 9. Germline assignment: CDR1 SGHNT and CDR2 YENEEA. The CDR3 covers 16 residues. Full variable domain (missing parts from reference TRBV11-3 and TRBJ2-2): EAGVVQSPRYKIIEKKQPVAFWCNPISGHNTLYWYLQNLGQGPELLIRYENEEAVDDSQLPKDRFSAERLKGVDSTLKIQPAELGDSAVYLCASSQGGTGPTGELFFGEGSRLTVL.

The J gene is TRBJ1-2, the V gene TRBV6-1; D perhaps matches TRBD1 (5 bases). The CDR3 covers 14 residues. Germline lookup yields CDR1 MNHNS and CDR2 SASEGT. Trimming removed 2 bases at V and 6 bases at J, with 13 bases between. The CDR3 loop reads CASSELGRGDGYTF. The CDR3, as DNA: TGTGCCAGCAGTGAATTGGGTAGAGGGGATGGCTACACCTTC.